These T cell receptor beta chains were read from a single sample in a study of early T cells in non-severe SARS-CoV-2 infection. TCRdb re-called the 5' RACE reads through MiXCR, storing one row per CDR3 protein. The sample lists tens of thousands of distinct CDR3 sequences; about 13% were seen once. Sequenced sample: whole blood. Receptors originate from an adult who was a healthcare worker with PCR-confirmed SARS-CoV-2 infection or an uninfected control (not recorded which). Each CDR3 is given with its conserved first and last residue. Fields, in order: V gene, D gene, clone size, J gene, CDR3 DNA, CDR3 protein. The D gene is left open where the match is weak. Not all rows give a size; the values are once, few, many and, for expanded clones, a class.

V: TRBV7-2
D: -
size: -
J: TRBJ2-7
DNA: TGTGCCAGCAGCTTATATTTGGGGCTGCAGCACTACGAGCAGTACTTC
CDR3: CASSLYLGLQHYEQYF

V: TRBV20-1
D: TRBD2
size: many
J: TRBJ2-1
DNA: TGCAGTGCTGAGATGGCTAGCGGGTTCTATGAGCAGTTCTTC
CDR3: CSAEMASGFYEQFF

V: TRBV5-5
D: -
size: many
J: TRBJ1-5
DNA: TGTGCCAGCAGCTTGTCATCCAGCAATCAGCCCCAGCATTTT
CDR3: CASSLSSSNQPQHF

V: TRBV6-2/TRBV6-3
D: -
size: many
J: TRBJ2-1
DNA: TGTGCCAGCAGTTGGAACGGGAGCCCCTACAATGAGCAGTTCTTC
CDR3: CASSWNGSPYNEQFF

V: TRBV29-1
D: -
size: -
J: TRBJ1-2
DNA: TGCAGCGTCCGAGGTAGGCTTCTCCGGCGTGGCTACACCTTC
CDR3: CSVRGRLLRRGYTF

V: TRBV20-1
D: TRBD1
size: many
J: TRBJ2-3
DNA: TGCAGTGCTCTGACAGGGCCAGATACGCAGTATTTT
CDR3: CSALTGPDTQYF

V: TRBV4-1
D: -
size: -
J: TRBJ2-1
DNA: TGCGCCAGCAGCCGGGAGAGGTGGCAGAACAATGAGCAGTTCTTC
CDR3: CASSRERWQNNEQFF

V: TRBV18
D: TRBD2
size: many
J: TRBJ2-1
DNA: TGTGCCAGCCGACGAGCGGGAACTCACTACAATGAGCAGTTCTTC
CDR3: CASRRAGTHYNEQFF

V: TRBV7-2
D: TRBD2
size: -
J: TRBJ2-7
DNA: TGTGCCAGCAGCCGGACTAGCGGGGGGGCCGCGGTATACGAGCAGTACTTC
CDR3: CASSRTSGGAAVYEQYF

V: TRBV2
D: TRBD2
size: few
J: TRBJ2-5
DNA: TGTGCCAGCAGCCTGGAAAGCGGGGGGGAAGAGACCCAGTACTTC
CDR3: CASSLESGGEETQYF

V: TRBV5-1
D: -
size: -
J: TRBJ1-6
DNA: TGCGCCAGCAGCTTCGACAGGTCCCATTCACCCCTCCACTTT
CDR3: CASSFDRSHSPLHF

V: TRBV18
D: TRBD1
size: -
J: TRBJ1-1
DNA: TGTGCCAGCTCACGGACAGGAGACACTGAAGCTTTCTTT
CDR3: CASSRTGDTEAFF

V: TRBV12-3/TRBV12-4
D: TRBD1
size: many
J: TRBJ2-7
DNA: TGTGCCAGCAGTTTGGGGACAGGGGTCCACGAGCAGTACTTC
CDR3: CASSLGTGVHEQYF

V: TRBV30
D: -
size: -
J: TRBJ1-6
DNA: TGTGCCTGGAGTGTAGTTTCGGGACCCCTCCACTTT
CDR3: CAWSVVSGPLHF

V: TRBV7-2
D: -
size: few
J: TRBJ2-7
DNA: TGTGCCAGCAGCTTTGGACGGACCTACGAGCAGTACTTC
CDR3: CASSFGRTYEQYF

V: TRBV29-1
D: TRBD1
size: few
J: TRBJ1-1
DNA: TGCAGCGGGGGAACAGGGGGCACTGAAGCTTTCTTT
CDR3: CSGGTGGTEAFF

V: TRBV12-5
D: -
size: -
J: TRBJ2-7
DNA: TGTGCTAGTGGTTCCCTCCTTTACGAGCAGTACTTC
CDR3: CASGSLLYEQYF

V: TRBV7-6
D: TRBD2
size: many
J: TRBJ2-1
DNA: TGTGCCAGCAGCACGAGAGCGGGAGGTTTGAATGAGCAGTTCTTC
CDR3: CASSTRAGGLNEQFF

V: TRBV2
D: TRBD2
size: -
J: TRBJ2-5
DNA: TGTGCCGCCACCGGGAGGGCCGAGACCCAGTACTTC
CDR3: CAATGRAETQYF

V: TRBV10-3
D: -
size: -
J: TRBJ1-5
DNA: TGTGCCATCAGTGAGTCCGGTAGGGGATCGGAACAGCCCCAGCATTTT
CDR3: CAISESGRGSEQPQHF

V: TRBV7-9
D: TRBD2
size: many
J: TRBJ2-3
DNA: TGTGCCAGCAGCTTAGAAGCGGGAGTCCCAGATACGCAGTATTTT
CDR3: CASSLEAGVPDTQYF

V: TRBV28
D: -
size: many
J: TRBJ1-1
DNA: TGTGCCAGCACTCACGGATCGAGGAGCGCTGAAGCTTTCTTT
CDR3: CASTHGSRSAEAFF

V: TRBV7-2
D: -
size: few
J: TRBJ2-1
DNA: TGTGCCAGCAGCTTAGCCGTTAAGAATGAGCAGTTCTTC
CDR3: CASSLAVKNEQFF

V: TRBV29-1
D: -
size: -
J: TRBJ2-3
DNA: TGCAGCGTTTACTCACCACGCGCAGATACGCAGTATTTT
CDR3: CSVYSPRADTQYF

V: TRBV20-1
D: TRBD2
size: many
J: TRBJ2-3
DNA: TGCAGTGCTCTCCCTCTAGCGGGTGTACACGATACGCAGTATTTT
CDR3: CSALPLAGVHDTQYF

V: TRBV10-3
D: TRBD2
size: many
J: TRBJ2-7
DNA: TGTGCCATCAGTCAGGGCGGGGGGTACGAGCAGTACTTC
CDR3: CAISQGGGYEQYF

V: TRBV7-9
D: -
size: many
J: TRBJ2-7
DNA: TGTGCCAGCAGCTTAGCGGGAAGTACATACGAGCAGTACTTC
CDR3: CASSLAGSTYEQYF